This TCR beta chain was identified in a study of T cell repertoires in cytomegalovirus infection. Study outcomes and limitations: People with CMV and the relevant HLA were identified by cumulative public TCR beta family frequency.

TCRdb processed the reads anew with MiXCR; each CDR3 protein has one entry. The sample holds around 450,000 distinct CDR3 sequences, under 40% seen once. This clonotype was seen a few times. The antigen is undetermined. V was shortened by 7 bases and J by 6 bases, with 11 bases between the two germline ends. From germline, CDR1 is SNHLY and CDR2 FYNNEI. The CDR3 length is 12 residues. The receptor's source is a human donor in good health (CMV status not recorded). Some clones in this sample may be carry-over from other donors' samples. The sequencing sample was made of PBMCs. The rearrangement uses TRBV2 and TRBJ2-3; D uncertain. In DNA form, the CDR3 reads TGTGCCAGCAACCTAGGCGCTGATACGCAGTATTTT. Amino acids: CASNLGADTQYF.